Listed here are 20 T cell receptor beta chains from one sample, sequenced in a study of T cells in Graves' hyperthyroidism and ophthalmopathy. RNA transcripts were the template for amplifying TCR beta CDR3 regions. HTBI primers were used for first-round RT-PCR of the TCR CDR3. MiXCR was run by TCRdb on the multiplex PCR reads, yielding one entry per CDR3 protein. Of some 300,000 distinct CDR3 sequences listed, around 13% are singletons. Sequencing was carried out using blood. The receptors shown here come from a woman in her 40s with Graves' hyperthyroidism.

This clonotype was counted at least ten times. The CDR3 sequence is CASSYSHHDTAADTQYF. CDR3 nucleotides: TGTGCCAGCAGTTACTCCCACCACGACACGGCCGCAGATACGCAGTATTTT. The J gene is TRBJ2-3, the V gene TRBV6-5; D call uncertain. CDR1 is MNHEY, CDR2 SVGAGI, per germline. The CDR3 length is 17 residues. Trimming left V 0 bases short and J 4 bases short, with 17 bases between.

This clonotype was seen ten or more times. The chain links TRBV7-9 to TRBJ2-1, with 9 bases fitting TRBD2. Germline CDR1 reads SEHNR; CDR2 reads FQNEAQ (reference sequence). CDR3 length equals 14 residues. Germline trimming cut 4 bases from V and 9 bases from J; bases unmatched to any gene: 7. The CDR3 DNA reads TGTGCCAGCAGCTCGGGGACTAGCTTTGCTGAGCAGTTCTTC. This translates into CASSSGTSFAEQFF.

In this sample, this clonotype turned up many times. The chain uses TRBV7-2 and TRBJ2-5; tentative D call: TRBD2 (6 bases). There are 14 residues in the CDR3. Germline V gene lookup returns CDR1 SGHTA and CDR2 FQGNSA. Trimming took off 5 bases at V and 3 bases at J, with 13 bases between the two ends. The CDR3 sequence: CASSPPEGKETQYF. CDR3 nucleotide sequence: TGTGCCAGCAGCCCCCCGGAGGGGAAAGAGACCCAGTACTTC.

This clonotype was recorded a few times. The chain carries TRBV29-1 and TRBJ1-1; weak D call: TRBD1 (6 bases). V lost 6 bases and J 4 bases, leaving 15 bases between the germline ends. The CDR3 totals 13 residues. Germline CDR1 and CDR2: SQVTM and ANQGSEA. CDR3 in amino acids: CSVEQGGVTEAFF. CDR3 bases: TGCAGCGTGGAACAGGGAGGGGTCACTGAAGCTTTCTTT.

The chain carries TRBV29-1 and TRBJ2-7, with 10 bases that match TRBD1. V was pared by 4 bases and J by 7 bases, with 10 bases of the junction left unmatched. The length of the CDR3 is 14 residues. Per germline, CDR1 SQVTM and CDR2 ANQGSEA. The CDR3 sequence is CSVAGTGAMEEQYF. The DNA for the CDR3 is TGCAGCGTTGCGGGGACAGGGGCAATGGAAGAGCAGTACTTC.

This clonotype appeared a few times. The chain has TRBV6-2 or TRBV6-3 and TRBJ2-3; tentative D call: TRBD1 (5 bases). CDR3 length: 14 amino acids. Germline lookup yields CDR1 MNHEY and CDR2 SVGEGT. Deletions cut 6 bases from V and 4 bases from J, with 14 bases between. The DNA of the CDR3 is TGTGCCAGCAGCGCTTTGACAGCCGCAGATACGCAGTATTTT. As protein: CASSALTAADTQYF.

At least ten counts were recorded for this clonotype. The chain carries TRBV10-3 and TRBJ1-2; D is unresolved. The CDR3 loop spans 12 amino acids. CDR1 and CDR2 from the germline V gene are ENHRY and SYGVKD. The V gene lost 2 bases and the J gene lost 8 bases, with 9 bases spanning the gap. In DNA form, the CDR3 reads TGTGCCATCAGTGAGGAGGCAGCGGGCTACACCTTC. Translating gives CAISEEAAGYTF.

This clonotype has at least ten counts. V and J are TRBV10-1 and TRBJ2-2; 10 bases map to TRBD2. The CDR3 consists of 15 residues. Germline loops: CDR1 WNHNN, CDR2 SYGVQD (reference sequence). J gave up 5 bases and V 5 bases, and 5 bases lay outside the gene matches. The CDR3 region is CASSPSGSRTGELFF. In nucleotides, the CDR3 is TGCGCCAGCAGTCCTAGCGGGAGTAGGACCGGGGAGCTGTTTTTT.

This clonotype was counted at least ten times. The chain links TRBV12-5 to TRBJ1-6, with no clear D. V shed 0 bases and J shed 5 bases, with 14 bases lying between them. There are 17 residues in the CDR3. The germline V gene has CDR1 LGHNT and CDR2 FRNRAP. CDR3 protein: CASGLVRSGSNNSPLHF. Here the CDR3 DNA reads TGTGCTAGTGGTTTGGTACGGTCAGGTAGTAATAATTCACCCCTCCACTTT.

The table lists this clonotype with many counts. J is TRBJ1-2 and V is TRBV6-5; D gene uncertain. Trimming removed 2 bases from V and 5 bases from J, with 9 bases in between. This CDR3 has 13 amino acids. Germline CDR1 and CDR2: MNHEY and SVGAGI. The CDR3 loop is CASSYGYRYGYTF. As DNA, the CDR3 is TGTGCCAGCAGTTACGGGTACAGATATGGCTACACCTTC.

This clonotype was counted at least ten times. The chain is built from TRBV12-3 or TRBV12-4 and TRBJ1-2; D gene ambiguous. The ends were cut back, 3 bases at V and 7 bases at J, with 12 bases in the middle. The CDR3 is made up of 13 amino acids. CDR3 amino acids: CASSFEWKGGYTF. Written as DNA, the CDR3 is TGTGCCAGCAGTTTCGAGTGGAAAGGTGGCTACACCTTC.

This clonotype was seen ten or more times. This chain uses TRBV5-8 with TRBJ2-1; 10 nucleotides line up with TRBD2. Germline-derived CDR1 and CDR2 are SGHTS and YDEGEE. After removal of 4 bases from V and 8 bases from J, the junction contained 9 bases not matched to a gene. CDR3 length equals 15 residues. CDR3 sequence (DNA): TGTGCCAGCAGCCCCCCTAGCGGGAGACCCGATGAGCAGTTCTTC. Amino acids: CASSPPSGRPDEQFF. The full variable domain, in which reference TRBV5-8 and TRBJ2-1 provide the parts outside the CDR3, is EAGVTQSPTHLIKTRGQQATLRCSPISGHTSVYWYQQALGLGLQFLLWYDEGEERNRGNFPPRFSGRQFPNYSSELNVNALELEDSALYLCASSPPSGRPDEQFFGPGTRLTVL.

This clonotype was seen at least ten times. The gene calls are TRBV12-3 or TRBV12-4 and TRBJ1-5; possible D gene TRBD1, 6 bases. The ends were cut back, 6 bases at V and 6 bases at J, with 9 bases in the middle. CDR3 size: 12 residues. The CDR3 nucleotides are TGTGCCAGCAGCCTCAGGGGTCAGCCCCAGCATTTT. It codes for CASSLRGQPQHF.

Many counts were recorded for this clonotype. The V and J genes are TRBV30 and TRBJ2-5; D unclear. From germline, CDR1 is GTSNPN and CDR2 SVGIG (reference sequence). Deletions cut 2 bases from V and 4 bases from J, with 5 bases between. This CDR3 region has 11 residues. This chain's CDR3 is CAWSNGETQYF. CDR3 DNA: TGTGCCTGGAGTAATGGAGAGACCCAGTACTTC.

The sample holds many counts of this clonotype. The gene calls are TRBV28 and TRBJ1-1; D is undetermined. This CDR3 spans 12 amino acids. Germline CDR1 is MDHEN and CDR2 is SYDVKM. Trimming removed 7 bases from V and 4 bases from J, with 10 bases in between. The CDR3 DNA is TGTGCCAGCATTCGAGGGATCACTGAAGCTTTCTTT. This codes for CASIRGITEAFF. Filled out from reference TRBV28 and TRBJ1-1, the complete variable domain reads DVKVTQSSRYLVKRTGEKVFLECVQDMDHENMFWYRQDPGLGLRLIYFSYDVKMKEKGDIPEGYSVSREKKERFSLILESASTNQTSMYLCASIRGITEAFFGQGTRLTVV.

This clonotype was seen many times. The chain uses TRBV28 and TRBJ2-2, with D unclear. CDR3 length: 14 residues. From germline, CDR1 is MDHEN and CDR2 SYDVKM. The V end was cut by 7 bases, the J end by 8 bases, with 17 bases between. The CDR3 nucleotides are TGTGCCAGCACCCTACCGGGTGTCACGGGGGAGCTGTTTTTT. This encodes CASTLPGVTGELFF.

The chain links TRBV13 to TRBJ2-1, with 9 positions matching TRBD1. The J segment lost 12 bases and the V segment lost 2 bases, leaving 11 bases of the junction unmatched. There are 15 residues in the CDR3. CDR1 PRHDT and CDR2 FYEKMQ come from the germline V gene (reference sequence). The CDR3 region has the DNA TGTGCCAGCAGCTTAAAGGGACAGGGCTGGGCGCGGCAGTTCTTC. Translation: CASSLKGQGWARQFF.

This sequence joins TRBV28 and TRBJ2-1; possible D gene TRBD2, 6 bases. CDR3 length equals 16 residues. V was trimmed by 7 bases and J by 0 bases, leaving 16 bases between them. Germline V lookup: CDR1 MDHEN, CDR2 SYDVKM. Here the CDR3 DNA reads TGTGCCAGCACTTCCGAGCGGGCGAGCTCCTACAATGAGCAGTTCTTC. Translation: CASTSERASSYNEQFF.

Ten or more counts support this clonotype. CDR3 DNA: TGTGCCAGCAGCAGCACCGGGCAGGGCGAGCAGCCCCAGCATTTT. This gives the protein CASSSTGQGEQPQHF. V is TRBV7-9 and J is TRBJ1-5, with D tentatively TRBD1 (5 bases). CDR3 length equals 15 residues. Per the germline V gene, CDR1 is SEHNR and CDR2 is FQNEAQ (reference sequence). Trimming removed 5 bases from V and 7 bases from J, with 18 bases in between.

This clonotype was recorded at least ten times. This sequence joins TRBV28 and TRBJ2-7, with D possibly matching TRBD2 (6 bases). The CDR3 contains 15 residues. Trimming removed 2 bases at V and 0 bases at J, with 11 bases between. Germline CDR1 reads MDHEN; CDR2 reads SYDVKM. The CDR3 DNA reads as TGTGCCAGCAGTTTAGTCGGGAGCCGCTCCTACGAGCAGTACTTC. Protein: CASSLVGSRSYEQYF.